The source of this T cell receptor beta chain is a study of cytomegalovirus exposure and HLA in healthy donors. Across the study: Later, an analysis reported that the 120 or so validation repertoires had used the same platform as the roughly 680 first-cohort repertoires. Regarding the study as a whole: Rarity characterized most TCR sequences, yet some public TCRs appeared in many donors. The study flagged around 160 TCR beta chains as cytomegalovirus-associated.

The CDR3 totals 13 residues. V lost 5 bases and J 16 bases, leaving 18 bases between the germline ends. The germline V gene encodes CDR1 SGHAT and CDR2 FQNNGV. The data were produced by immunoSEQ multiplex PCR, yet TCRdb's version contains in-frame clones alone and is incomplete. Of some 130,000 clones in the sample, 70% to 85% were seen once. Points on this clone: The antigen remains unidentified.

Sequenced input: PBMCs. The sequence was obtained from a man aged 25 to 40 in good health and CMV-seropositive. The genes are TRBV11-2 and TRBJ1-6; D ambiguous. This chain's CDR3 is CASSPTGNHELHF. In DNA form, the CDR3 reads TGTGCCAGCAGCCCAACCGGGAACCACGAGCTCCACTTT.